This section outlines one T cell receptor (beta chain) sequence together with its context. The data stem from a study of blood T cell repertoires in COVID-19. About the study: Whether acute or convalescent, the COVID-19 samples came from the United States, Italy and Spain.

Per the germline V gene, CDR1 is MNHEY and CDR2 is SVGEGT. V lost 1 base, J lost 7 bases, and 10 bases stayed unmatched. The CDR3 spans 15 residues. The method was immunoSEQ multiplex PCR; TCRdb's version includes in-frame clones alone and lacks a portion of them. The sample records roughly 84,000 clones, about 71% being singletons. The origin of this receptor is a woman aged 45-65 years with acute or convalescent COVID-19. The chain joins TRBV6-2 or TRBV6-3 to TRBJ2-7; 7 bases are shared with TRBD2. Source material: peripheral blood. The CDR3 loop is CASSYYVAGSGEQYF. As DNA, the CDR3 is TGTGCCAGCAGTTACTACGTAGCGGGCTCGGGGGAGCAGTACTTC.